The sequence of this T cell receptor beta chain was determined in a study of blood T cell repertoires in COVID-19. Method: immunoSEQ multiplex PCR; TCRdb's copy keeps in-frame clones and lacks some. The sample includes 350,000 to 450,000 clones, 80% to 90% of them seen just once. Sequencing was done on a sample of PBMCs or T cells enriched from blood (not recorded which). The clonotype originates from a man aged 25-45 years who had recovered from COVID-19.

CDR3 in amino acids: CASSLVAGAAGNTIYF. Here the CDR3 DNA reads TGTGCCAGCAGCTTGGTAGCAGGAGCGGCGGGAAACACCATATATTTT. The chain recombines TRBV5-6 with TRBJ1-3; D is unresolved. V was trimmed by 0 bases and J by 4 bases, leaving 14 bases between them. The CDR3 is made up of 16 amino acids. Germline V gives CDR1 SGHDT, CDR2 YYEEEE.